Detailed here is one T cell receptor (beta chain). As yet, its antigen is unknown. The table came from immunoSEQ multiplex PCR; TCRdb's copy has only in-frame clones and leaves some out. The sample lists fewer than 100,000 clones; 89% were seen once. The sample is drawn from a study of OX40 agonist ivuxolimab in advanced cancers. For the study at large: Partial response was recorded in three patients: one hepatocellular carcinoma and two cutaneous melanoma cases.

The CDR3 consists of 15 residues. Germline V gene data show CDR1 as KGHSH and CDR2 as LQKENI. Trimming pared 6 bases from V and 4 bases from J, leaving 13 bases between. Broader study findings: Not determined was the antigen specificity of the expanded peripheral T cells. Researchers report that CD8+ T cells had, on average, more expanded clones than CD4+.

The V gene is TRBV18, the J gene TRBJ2-6; D tentatively fits TRBD1 or TRBD2 (5 bases each). The clonotype comes from an adult with an advanced solid tumor such as melanoma, head and neck, liver or kidney cancer. The input for sequencing was CD4+ or CD8+ T cells sorted from blood, taken in a trial of the OX40 agonist ivuxolimab. CDR3 coding DNA: TGTGCCAGCTCTTCGGGGCCGCCAGGGGCCAACGTCCTGACTTTC. Amino acids: CASSSGPPGANVLTF.